This T cell receptor beta chain was observed in a study of CD4+ T cells in melanoma. Measured with immunoSEQ multiplex PCR; TCRdb has only the in-frame clones, and not every one. The data show some 110,000 clones, 80% to 95% seen once. The CDR3 extends over 13 amino acids. The V end lost 2 bases, the J end lost 5 bases, and 8 bases lay between the germline ends. The germline V gene has CDR1 SGHTA and CDR2 FQGNSA. This sequence was found in a human donor with melanoma. This sequence joins TRBV7-2 and TRBJ2-3; a possible D gene is TRBD1 (6 bases). Material for sequencing was peripheral blood. The CDR3 region has the DNA TGTGCCAGCAGCTTAAACAGGGAAGATACGCAGTATTTT. It translates to CASSLNREDTQYF.